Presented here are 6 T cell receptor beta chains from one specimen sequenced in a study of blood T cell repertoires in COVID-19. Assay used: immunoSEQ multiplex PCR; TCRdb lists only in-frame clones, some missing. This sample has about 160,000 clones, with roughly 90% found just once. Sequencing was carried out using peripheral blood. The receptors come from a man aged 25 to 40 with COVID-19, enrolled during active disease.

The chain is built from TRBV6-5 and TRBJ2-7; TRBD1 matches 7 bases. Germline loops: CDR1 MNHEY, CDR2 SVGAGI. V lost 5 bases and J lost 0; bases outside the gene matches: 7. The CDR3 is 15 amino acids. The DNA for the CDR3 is TGTGCCAGCAGTCTCTCGACAGGGAGCTCCTACGAGCAGTACTTC. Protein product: CASSLSTGSSYEQYF.

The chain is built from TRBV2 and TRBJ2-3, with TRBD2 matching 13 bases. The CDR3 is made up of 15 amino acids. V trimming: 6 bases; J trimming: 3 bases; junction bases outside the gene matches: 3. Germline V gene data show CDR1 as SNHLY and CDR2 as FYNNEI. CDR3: CASSVGLAGTDTQYF. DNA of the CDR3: TGTGCCAGCAGCGTGGGACTAGCGGGGACAGATACGCAGTATTTT.

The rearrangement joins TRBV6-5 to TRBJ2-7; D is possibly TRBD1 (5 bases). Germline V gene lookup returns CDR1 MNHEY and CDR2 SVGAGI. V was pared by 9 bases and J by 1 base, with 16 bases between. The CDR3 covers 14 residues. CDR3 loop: CASLTVTLSYEQYF. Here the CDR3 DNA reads TGTGCCAGTTTGACAGTAACTTTGTCCTACGAGCAGTACTTC.

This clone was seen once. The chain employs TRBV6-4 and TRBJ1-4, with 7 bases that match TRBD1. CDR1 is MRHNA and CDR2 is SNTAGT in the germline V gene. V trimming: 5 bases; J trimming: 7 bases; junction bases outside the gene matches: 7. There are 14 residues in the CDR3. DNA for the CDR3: TGTGCCAGCAGTCCCACAGGGGACGGTGAAAAACTGTTTTTT. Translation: CASSPTGDGEKLFF.

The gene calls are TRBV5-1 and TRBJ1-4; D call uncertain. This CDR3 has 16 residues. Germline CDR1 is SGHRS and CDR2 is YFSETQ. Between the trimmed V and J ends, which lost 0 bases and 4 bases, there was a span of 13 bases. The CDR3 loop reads CASSLAPGGGNEKLFF. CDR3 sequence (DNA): TGCGCCAGCAGCTTGGCCCCGGGCGGAGGTAATGAAAAACTGTTTTTT.

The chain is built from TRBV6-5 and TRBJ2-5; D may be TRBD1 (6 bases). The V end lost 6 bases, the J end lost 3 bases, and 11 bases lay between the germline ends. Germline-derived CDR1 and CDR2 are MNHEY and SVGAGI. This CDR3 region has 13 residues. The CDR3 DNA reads TGTGCCAGCAGAAAGACAGGAAAAGAGACCCAGTACTTC. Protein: CASRKTGKETQYF.